This is a list of T cell receptor beta chains from one sample in a study of T cells in Graves' hyperthyroidism and ophthalmopathy. TCRdb reprocessed the multiplex PCR reads with MiXCR, giving one entry per CDR3 protein. The data contain a few hundred thousand distinct CDR3 sequences, 35% to 55% of them singletons. The sample consisted of peripheral blood or thyroid tissue (not recorded which). These receptors were obtained from an adult woman with Graves' disease, either hyperthyroidism or ophthalmopathy (not recorded which). Both conserved end residues are part of each CDR3. A D gene is named only where the DNA matches it firmly. The size of a clone is reported for some rows only, either as once, few or many, or as a class for expanded clones.

J: TRBJ1-1; D: NA; size: NA; V: TRBV7-9; DNA: TGTGCCAGCAGCGCCGGGGCATCGGCCACTGAAGCTTTCTTT; CDR3: CASSAGASATEAFF
J: TRBJ2-5; D: NA; size: many; V: TRBV7-2; DNA: TGTGCCAGCAGCTGGGGGCACTACCAAGAGACCCAGTACTTC; CDR3: CASSWGHYQETQYF
J: TRBJ2-7; D: NA; size: many; V: TRBV5-1; DNA: TGCGCCAGCAGCCCTCTAGGCCCATCCTACGAGCAGTACTTC; CDR3: CASSPLGPSYEQYF
J: TRBJ1-5; D: NA; size: many; V: TRBV16; DNA: TGTGCCAGCAGCCAATTTGGGATCGCCAATCAGCCCCAGCATTTT; CDR3: CASSQFGIANQPQHF
J: TRBJ2-2; D: NA; size: NA; V: TRBV2; DNA: TGTGCCAGCACCCCAAACGGTGCCGGGGAGCTGTTTTTT; CDR3: CASTPNGAGELFF
J: TRBJ2-3; D: NA; size: once; V: TRBV24-1; DNA: TGTGCCACCAGTGACCCTCGCACAGATACGCAGTATTTT; CDR3: CATSDPRTDTQYF
J: TRBJ2-5; D: TRBD2; size: NA; V: TRBV2; DNA: TGTGCCAGCAGGGAAACTAGCGGGGGCTCGGAGACCCAGTACTTC; CDR3: CASRETSGGSETQYF
J: TRBJ1-5; D: NA; size: NA; V: TRBV10-3; DNA: TGTGCCACTAGAGCCGACCTCAATCAGCCCCAGCATTTT; CDR3: CATRADLNQPQHF
J: TRBJ1-2; D: NA; size: NA; V: TRBV14; DNA: TGTGCCAGCAGCCAGAATCCGGGACACCAGAACTTC; CDR3: CASSQNPGHQNF
J: TRBJ1-2; D: NA; size: many; V: TRBV12-3/TRBV12-4; DNA: TGTGCCAGCAGACCAGGGTACACCTATGGCTACACCTTC; CDR3: CASRPGYTYGYTF
J: TRBJ1-2; D: NA; size: NA; V: TRBV10-3; DNA: TGTGCCATCAGTGAGTTGAGGCTGACTCCCGTCTATGGCTACACCTTC; CDR3: CAISELRLTPVYGYTF
J: TRBJ1-3; D: NA; size: NA; V: TRBV7-9; DNA: TGTGCCAGCAGCTTAGTGCGGGGGGTGAACACCATATATTTT; CDR3: CASSLVRGVNTIYF
J: TRBJ1-5; D: NA; size: NA; V: TRBV7-2; DNA: TGTGCCAGCAGCTTAGTTCGGCGGTTTAGCAATCAGCCCCAGCATTTT; CDR3: CASSLVRRFSNQPQHF
J: TRBJ2-7; D: NA; size: few; V: TRBV7-8; DNA: TGTGCCAGCACCATAAAACGGACGGACTACGAGCAGTACTTC; CDR3: CASTIKRTDYEQYF
J: TRBJ1-1; D: TRBD1; size: many; V: TRBV28; DNA: TGTGCCAGCAGTCCCCCCGGACAGGGGTTGCCTGAAGCTTTCTTT; CDR3: CASSPPGQGLPEAFF
J: TRBJ1-1; D: NA; size: NA; V: TRBV15; DNA: TGTGCCACCAGCAGAGATGCCGGTCCAGGAAACACTGAAGCTTTCTTT; CDR3: CATSRDAGPGNTEAFF